This T cell receptor beta chain is from a study of CD8+ T cells in alopecia areata. Overall study context: Skin was taken from roughly 6-13-month-old C3H/HeJ graft donors that had spontaneous alopecia and grafted onto roughly 7-11-week-old female C3H/HeJ mice.

Whole-study findings and limits: Normal-skin resident alphabeta T cells also appear among scalp sample sequences.

By proportion, this clone is medium-sized (0.01 to 0.1%). The target antigen is unknown. Gene names are the mouse ones. The time point denotes: mouse skin at time of skin grafting. Extracted RNA was reverse transcribed into cDNA, the sequencing template. Method: immunoSEQ multiplex PCR; TCRdb's copy keeps in-frame clones and lacks some. The sample contains roughly 1,600 clones, none of them singletons. The TCR comes from a C3H/HeJ mouse with alopecia areata. The mouse strain carries the MHC haplotype H2-k. Sequencing was performed on skin, taken at week 0.

The CDR3 is CTCRNSGDSPLYF. The CDR3 DNA, read in part, is TGCACCTGCAGAAACAGTGGGGATTCGCCC. The rearrangement uses TRBV1 and TRBJ1-6; no definite D call. The sequenced fragment ends 3 residues before the CDR3 boundary, so the rest is inferred from the germline J gene. TRBJ1-6 is given ORF status, its function remaining uncertain. The CDR3 consists of 13 residues. CDR1 is NSQYPW and CDR2 is LRSPGD in the germline V gene (reference sequence). V was clipped by 6 bases and J by 8 bases, with 11 bases between them.